The rows below give T cell receptor beta chains drawn from one sample of a study of cytomegalovirus exposure and HLA in healthy donors. Sequencing was performed with immunoSEQ multiplex PCR; in TCRdb, only in-frame clones are kept and a portion is missing. The table for this sample gives about 74,000 clones. Sequenced: PBMCs. These receptors were taken from a female donor in good health and CMV-seropositive. The CDR3 runs from the conserved cysteine through the conserved F or W. Each record gives: CDR3 length, J gene, D gene, V gene, CDR3 protein. A D gene is named only where the DNA matches it firmly.

12	TRBJ1-2	TRBD1	TRBV30	CACPEGAKGYTF
16	TRBJ2-5	TRBD1	TRBV5-4	CASSLGQGLNQETQYF
13	TRBJ2-2	.	TRBV30	CARRGFNTGELFF
13	TRBJ2-3	.	TRBV29-1	CSVGLLASHTQYF
14	TRBJ2-3	.	TRBV4-3	CASSQGHGTDTQYF
16	TRBJ2-5	TRBD1	TRBV9	CASSARDRGGQETQYF
15	TRBJ2-7	TRBD2	TRBV11-2	CASSLELAASYEQYF
18	TRBJ2-1	TRBD2	TRBV25-1	CASSESGTSGRVYNEQFF
15	TRBJ1-1	.	TRBV6-5	CASKAGLYMNTEAFF
15	TRBJ1-1	.	TRBV6-1	CASSEEPSGGTEAFF
11	TRBJ2-3	.	TRBV20-1	CSAPLVDTQYF
19	TRBJ2-7	TRBD2	TRBV7-9	CASSLGLGLAGGRWDEQYF
14	TRBJ1-1	.	TRBV6-6	CASSYSSMNTEAFF
15	TRBJ1-1	TRBD1	TRBV5-1	CASSRDRVLNTEAFF
12	TRBJ2-3	.	TRBV13	CASRIRGDTQYF
13	TRBJ2-5	TRBD1	TRBV18	CASSPGTGGEQYF
16	TRBJ2-1	TRBD2	TRBV2	CASSDPLAASYNEQFF
15	TRBJ1-2	.	TRBV4-1	CASSRTGTDNYGYTF
16	TRBJ1-3	.	TRBV5-1	CASSLGHREVGNTIYF
14	TRBJ2-1	.	TRBV29-1	CSAGLGLYYNEQFF
13	TRBJ2-1	.	TRBV4-3	CASSLIGGDEQFF
15	TRBJ2-7	TRBD2	TRBV4-3	CASSPGTSGTYEQYF
16	TRBJ2-3	.	TRBV4-3	CASSQSTGLPTDTQYF
13	TRBJ2-7	TRBD2	TRBV6-5	CASRNGGGYEQYF
19	TRBJ2-3	TRBD2	TRBV6-1	CASSGPPLAGGPYEDTQYF
15	TRBJ2-1	TRBD1	TRBV9	CASSPGTGIYNEQFF
16	TRBJ2-3	TRBD2	TRBV29-1	CSVEGGPGLVPDTQYF
16	TRBJ2-7	TRBD2	TRBV9	CASSPRTSGFSYEQYF
16	TRBJ2-5	.	TRBV30	CAWSLPILQGPETQYF
14	TRBJ1-2	.	TRBV27	CASSFGQGTYGYTF
14	TRBJ2-5	.	TRBV11-1	CASSLDRTSETQYF
12	TRBJ1-2	.	TRBV5-1	CASSLDRDGYTF
15	TRBJ2-1	TRBD2	TRBV9	CASSVVAGGGNEQFF
15	TRBJ2-7	TRBD1	TRBV29-1	CSVVFIGQGAGEQYF
13	TRBJ2-7	.	TRBV7-9	CASSLNSIYEQYF
19	TRBJ2-1	TRBD2	TRBV4-1	CASSQAHRVSGGGANEQFF
15	TRBJ2-2	.	TRBV9	CASSVGGVNTGELFF
14	TRBJ2-7	TRBD2	TRBV28	CASSFSGRLVEQYF
17	TRBJ2-1	.	TRBV5-1	CASSPSVGALTWDEQFF
17	TRBJ1-1	.	TRBV11-3	CASSLPGGRALSTEAFF
18	TRBJ2-1	TRBD2	TRBV9	CASSVALAGGHSYNEQFF
14	TRBJ2-7	.	TRBV5-1	CASSWGSGWDEQYF
15	TRBJ1-2	.	TRBV6-5	CASSYGSGKNYGYTF
15	TRBJ2-1	TRBD1	TRBV6-6	CASNDRDRDYNEQFF
15	TRBJ2-7	.	TRBV6-6	CASSLQGRNSYEQYF
10	TRBJ1-5	.	TRBV15	CASHREAQHF
20	TRBJ2-2	TRBD2	TRBV4-1	CASSQGQWTSGATNTGELFF
13	TRBJ2-5	.	TRBV11-2	CASSLAFPETQYF
16	TRBJ2-1	TRBD2	TRBV13	CASSLGRRLAGNEQFF
16	TRBJ2-7	.	TRBV5-6	CASSVGKTEIYYEQYF
12	TRBJ1-6	.	TRBV27	CASSFRGSPLHF
15	TRBJ1-1	TRBD1	TRBV5-1	CASSQRDSSNTEAFF
14	.	.	TRBV30	CAWSVQGGAYEQYF
13	TRBJ1-1	.	TRBV6-1	CASLVPGGTEAFF
13	TRBJ2-3	.	TRBV28	CASSLGLTDTQYF
14	TRBJ2-7	.	TRBV7-2	CASSFTDSAYEQYF
18	TRBJ1-1	TRBD1	TRBV18	CASSPLELGQGADTEAFF
16	TRBJ1-1	TRBD1	TRBV7-9	CASSLGTGGMNTEAFF
13	TRBJ2-3	TRBD1	TRBV10-3	CAAKGQGVGTQYF
17	TRBJ2-3	.	TRBV7-3	CASSLKDRSGTKDTQYF